The present T cell receptor (beta chain) was sequenced within a study of CD8 T cell repertoires and HIV-1 epitope variants (dated by TCRdb to about 2020). Describing the broader study: In separate culture wells, T cells were stimulated with each of twenty-five peptides that represented autologous and known Gag and Nef epitope variants. Cultures were maintained for approximately ten days in IMDM with gentamicin, and half-media changes adding IL-2, IL-7 and IL-15 were performed on days 3 and 7. Three Gag epitope families and Nef HW9 and YT9 were included among the tested epitopes. An aliquot of 1M T cells was set aside as an uncultured baseline condition, separate from the 83 T cell cultures. T cells were enriched using the EasySep Human T Cell Enrichment Kit and were co-cultured with equal numbers of autologous T cell-negative cells serving as antigen-presenting cells. A total of around 80 T cell cultures were run, with each culture condition done in triplicate except for one peptide, which was done in duplicate. Control conditions included a CMV, EBV and flu peptide pool, the Ebola AY9 epitope as negative control, and a no-peptide well. Paper-wide results and their limitations: Only TCR beta chains were identified by the assay, and proliferation to antigen, not T cell function or cytokine profile, was indicated. Of the nine antigen-specific TCR beta clonotypes identified, roughly 6 appeared cross-reactive for autologous or known escape epitope variants. The Nef KF9 family was recognized by five clonotypes and the HW9 family by one, and no responses to the TAALDMSHF plasma variant were observed.

The table lists this clone with a few counts. The antigen it recognizes is unknown. Base qualities are missing; no much larger clone stands one base away. TCR beta CDR3 regions were sequenced at survey depth on the immunoSEQ platform. The QIAamp DNA micro kit was used to extract genomic DNA from every cultured and uncultured CD8+ T cell population. For the original study's pipeline: Samples with fewer than 5,000 productive reads were excluded, resulting in the removal of about 6% of the 75 HIV peptide-stimulated cultures. A MANAFEST web app trimmed sequences to CDR3 and removed nonproductive sequences, CDR3s under 5 amino acids, and those not starting C or ending F/W. Antigen-specific clonotypes had to expand in at least 2 of 3 replicates versus no-peptide control at FDR 0.01, only within one epitope family. In addition, a specific clonotype needed a frequency at least fivefold higher than in wells stimulated with peptides from other epitope families. The source is immuneACCESS, and TCRdb retained only in-frame sequences with V and J called. Part of the clones is not carried over; for the studies checked, unresolved V genes explain less than half of this, and the remainder is unexplained. The D gene and trimming were derived from the DNA, and the V and J assignments and clone size from that table. This sample is represented by tens of thousands of clones; around 67% of them were singletons. Approximately 24% of the sample rests with the top ten.

There are 12 amino acids in the CDR3, from cysteine to phenylalanine inclusive. Here the CDR3 DNA is all that survives: 36 bases in frame from base 1. CDR1 and CDR2 are drawn from the germline V gene: MDHEN, SYDVKM. V was cut back by 5 bases and J by 8 bases, leaving a gap of 12 bases between them. The EasySep Human CD8+ T Cell Enrichment Kit was used on day 10 to isolate CD8+ T cells from every culture. This TCR came from a male donor with HIV. Sequenced: uncultured baseline CD8+ T cells from peripheral blood mononuclear cells (PBMCs). Recombination joined TRBV28 with TRBJ1-2; a tentative D call is TRBD1 (6 bases match). The CDR3 corresponds to CASSVGGEGYTF. The DNA reads TGTGCCAGCAGTGTAGGGGGGGAGGGCTACACCTTC.